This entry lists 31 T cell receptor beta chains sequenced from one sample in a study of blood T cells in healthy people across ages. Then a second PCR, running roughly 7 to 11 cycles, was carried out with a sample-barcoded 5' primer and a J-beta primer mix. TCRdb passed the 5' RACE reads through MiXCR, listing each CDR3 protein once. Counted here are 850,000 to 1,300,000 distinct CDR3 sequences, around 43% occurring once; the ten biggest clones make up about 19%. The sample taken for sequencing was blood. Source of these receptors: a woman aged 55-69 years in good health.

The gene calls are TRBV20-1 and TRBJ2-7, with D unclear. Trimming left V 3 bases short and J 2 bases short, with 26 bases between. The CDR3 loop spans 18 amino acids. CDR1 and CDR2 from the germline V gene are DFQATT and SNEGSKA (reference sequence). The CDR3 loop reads CSASDPVPGSTAPYEQYF. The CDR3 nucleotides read TGCAGTGCTAGTGATCCCGTCCCGGGCTCTACAGCCCCCTACGAGCAGTACTTC.

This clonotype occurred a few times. CDR3 loop: CSARGVSYEQYF. In nucleotides, the CDR3 is TGCAGTGCTAGGGGGGTCTCCTACGAGCAGTACTTC. The chain links TRBV20-1 to TRBJ2-7; either TRBD1 or TRBD2 may supply D (5 bases each). Germline assignment: CDR1 DFQATT and CDR2 SNEGSKA (reference sequence). The V and J ends lost 3 bases and 0 bases respectively, with 6 bases between them. The CDR3 sequence is 12 residues long.

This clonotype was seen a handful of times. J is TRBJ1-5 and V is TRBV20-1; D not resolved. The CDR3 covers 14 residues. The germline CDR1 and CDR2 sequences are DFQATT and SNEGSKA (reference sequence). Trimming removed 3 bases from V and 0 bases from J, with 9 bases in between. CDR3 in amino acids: CSASPGYSNQPQHF. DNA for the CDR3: TGCAGTGCTAGTCCCGGGTATAGCAATCAGCCCCAGCATTTT.

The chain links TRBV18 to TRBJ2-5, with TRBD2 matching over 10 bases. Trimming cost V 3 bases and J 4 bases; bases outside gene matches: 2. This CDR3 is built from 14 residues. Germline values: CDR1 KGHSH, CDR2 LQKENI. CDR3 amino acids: CASSPIAGGETQYF. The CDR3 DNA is TGTGCCAGCTCACCTATAGCGGGAGGAGAGACCCAGTACTTC. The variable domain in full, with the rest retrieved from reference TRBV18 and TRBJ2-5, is NAGVMQNPRHLVRRRGQEARLRCSPMKGHSHVYWYRQLPEEGLKFMVYLQKENIIDESGMPKERFSAEFPKEGPSILRIQQVVRGDSAAYFCASSPIAGGETQYFGPGTRLLVL.

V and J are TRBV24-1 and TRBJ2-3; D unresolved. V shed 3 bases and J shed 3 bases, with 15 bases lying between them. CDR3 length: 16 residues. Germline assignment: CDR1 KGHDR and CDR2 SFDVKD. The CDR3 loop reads CATSDPDGLGTDTQYF. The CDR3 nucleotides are TGTGCCACCAGTGATCCAGACGGATTGGGGACAGATACGCAGTATTTT.

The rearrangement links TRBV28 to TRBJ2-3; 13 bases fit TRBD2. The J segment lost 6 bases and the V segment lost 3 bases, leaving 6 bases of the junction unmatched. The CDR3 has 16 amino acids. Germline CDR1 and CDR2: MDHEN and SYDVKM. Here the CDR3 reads CASSLGLAGYLDTQYF. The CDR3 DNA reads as TGTGCCAGCAGTTTGGGACTAGCGGGATATTTGGATACGCAGTATTTT.

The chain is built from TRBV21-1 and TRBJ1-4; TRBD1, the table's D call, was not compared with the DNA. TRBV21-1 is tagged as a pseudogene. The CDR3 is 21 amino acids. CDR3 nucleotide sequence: TGTGCCAGCAGCAAAATTGCACCCTTTCGGGTGGGGGCGACCCCCAATGAAAAACTGTTTTTT. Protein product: CASSKIAPFRVGATPNEKLFF.

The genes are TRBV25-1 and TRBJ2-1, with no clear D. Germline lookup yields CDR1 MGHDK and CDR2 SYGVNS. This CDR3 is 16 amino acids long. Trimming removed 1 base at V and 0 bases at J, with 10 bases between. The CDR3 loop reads CASSESGPASYNEQFF. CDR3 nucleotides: TGTGCCAGCAGTGAATCAGGCCCGGCCTCCTACAATGAGCAGTTCTTC.

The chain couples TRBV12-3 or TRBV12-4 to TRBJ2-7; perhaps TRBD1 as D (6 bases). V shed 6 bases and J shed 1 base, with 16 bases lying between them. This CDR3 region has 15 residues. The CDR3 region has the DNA TGTGCCAGCAGAGAACAGGGAGTAGGGTCCTACGAGCAGTACTTC. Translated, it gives CASREQGVGSYEQYF.

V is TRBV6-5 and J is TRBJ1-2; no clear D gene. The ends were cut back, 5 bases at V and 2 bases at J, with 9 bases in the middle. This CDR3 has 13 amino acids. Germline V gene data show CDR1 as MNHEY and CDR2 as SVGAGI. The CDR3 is CASSMTRNYGYTF. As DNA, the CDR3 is TGTGCCAGCAGTATGACACGCAACTATGGCTACACCTTC.

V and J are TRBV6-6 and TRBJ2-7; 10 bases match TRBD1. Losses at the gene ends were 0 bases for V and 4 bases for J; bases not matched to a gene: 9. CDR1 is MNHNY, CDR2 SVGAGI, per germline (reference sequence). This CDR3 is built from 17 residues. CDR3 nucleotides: TGTGCCAGCAGTTACTCGTCGCCGGGACAGGGGTGGTACGAGCAGTACTTC. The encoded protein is CASSYSSPGQGWYEQYF.

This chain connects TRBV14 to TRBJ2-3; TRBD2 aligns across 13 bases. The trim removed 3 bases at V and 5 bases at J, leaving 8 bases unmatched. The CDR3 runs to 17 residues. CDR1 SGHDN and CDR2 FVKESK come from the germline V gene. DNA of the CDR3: TGTGCCAGCAGCCATGGGACTAGCGGGAAGTTAGAAGATACGCAGTATTTT. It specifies CASSHGTSGKLEDTQYF.

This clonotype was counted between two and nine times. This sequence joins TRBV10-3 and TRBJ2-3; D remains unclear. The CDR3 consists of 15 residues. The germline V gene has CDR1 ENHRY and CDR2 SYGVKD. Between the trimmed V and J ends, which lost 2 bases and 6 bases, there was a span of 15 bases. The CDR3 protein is CAISEAEWVEDTQYF. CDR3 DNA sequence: TGTGCCATCAGTGAGGCTGAGTGGGTGGAGGATACGCAGTATTTT.

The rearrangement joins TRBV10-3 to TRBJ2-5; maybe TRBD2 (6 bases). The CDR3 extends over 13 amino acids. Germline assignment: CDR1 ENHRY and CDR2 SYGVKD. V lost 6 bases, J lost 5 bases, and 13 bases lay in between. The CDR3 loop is CAIRFSGAETQYF. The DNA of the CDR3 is TGTGCCATCAGGTTTTCGGGAGCCGAGACCCAGTACTTC.

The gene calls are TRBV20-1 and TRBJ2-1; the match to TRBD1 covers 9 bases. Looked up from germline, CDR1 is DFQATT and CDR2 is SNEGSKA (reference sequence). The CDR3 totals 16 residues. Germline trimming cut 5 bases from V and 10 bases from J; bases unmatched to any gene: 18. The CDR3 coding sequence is TGCAGTGCTGGAAACGGACAGGGGATGGCCCTTTACGAGCAGTTCTTC. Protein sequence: CSAGNGQGMALYEQFF.

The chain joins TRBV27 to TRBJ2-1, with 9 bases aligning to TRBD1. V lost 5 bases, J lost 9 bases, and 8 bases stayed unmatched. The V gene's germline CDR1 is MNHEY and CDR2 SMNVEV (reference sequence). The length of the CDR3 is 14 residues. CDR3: CASSGTGTTSEQFF. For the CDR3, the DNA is TGTGCCAGCAGTGGGACAGGGACTACGAGTGAGCAGTTCTTC.

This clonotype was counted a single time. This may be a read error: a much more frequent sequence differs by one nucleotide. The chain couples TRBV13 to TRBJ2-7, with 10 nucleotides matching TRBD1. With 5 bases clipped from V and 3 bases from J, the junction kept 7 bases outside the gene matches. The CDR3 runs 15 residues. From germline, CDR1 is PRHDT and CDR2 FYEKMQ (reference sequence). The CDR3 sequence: CASSGRDRGLYEQYF. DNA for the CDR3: TGTGCCAGCAGCGGCCGGGACAGGGGACTCTACGAGCAGTACTTC.

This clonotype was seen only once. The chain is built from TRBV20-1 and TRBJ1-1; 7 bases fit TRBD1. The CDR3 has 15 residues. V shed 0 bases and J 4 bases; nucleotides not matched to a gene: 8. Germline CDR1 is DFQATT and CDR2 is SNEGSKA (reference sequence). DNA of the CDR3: TGCAGTGCTAGAGAGGGGAGGGGGCGCAGCACTGAAGCTTTCTTT. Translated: CSAREGRGRSTEAFF.

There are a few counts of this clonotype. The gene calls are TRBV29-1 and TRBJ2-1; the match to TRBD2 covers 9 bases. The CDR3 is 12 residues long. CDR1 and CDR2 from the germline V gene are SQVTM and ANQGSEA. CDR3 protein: CRASGALNEQFF. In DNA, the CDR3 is TGCAGGGCTAGCGGGGCCTTGAATGAGCAGTTCTTC.

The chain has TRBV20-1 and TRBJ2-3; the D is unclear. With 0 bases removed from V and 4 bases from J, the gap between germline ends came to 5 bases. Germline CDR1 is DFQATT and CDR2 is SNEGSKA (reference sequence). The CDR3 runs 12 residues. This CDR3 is CSAREKADTQYF. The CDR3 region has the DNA TGCAGTGCTAGAGAAAAAGCAGATACGCAGTATTTT.

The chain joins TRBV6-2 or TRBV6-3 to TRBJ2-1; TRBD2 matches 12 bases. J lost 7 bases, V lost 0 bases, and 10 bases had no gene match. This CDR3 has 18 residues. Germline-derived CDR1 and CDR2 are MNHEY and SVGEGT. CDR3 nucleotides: TGTGCCAGCAGTTACTCGAGTACTAGCGGGAGGTATTTGAATGAGCAGTTCTTC. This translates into CASSYSSTSGRYLNEQFF.

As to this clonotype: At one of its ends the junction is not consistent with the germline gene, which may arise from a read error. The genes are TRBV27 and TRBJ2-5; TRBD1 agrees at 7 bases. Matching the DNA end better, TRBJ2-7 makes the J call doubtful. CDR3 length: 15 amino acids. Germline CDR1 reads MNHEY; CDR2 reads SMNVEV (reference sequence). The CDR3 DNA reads TGTGCCGGCAGTAAACAGGGGATTTCGGCCTACGAGCAGTACTTC. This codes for CAGSKQGISAYEQYF.

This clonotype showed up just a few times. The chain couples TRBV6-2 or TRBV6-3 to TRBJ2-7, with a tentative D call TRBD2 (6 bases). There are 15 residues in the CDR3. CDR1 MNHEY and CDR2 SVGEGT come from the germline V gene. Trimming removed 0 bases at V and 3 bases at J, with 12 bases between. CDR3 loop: CASSYSGGRVYEQYF. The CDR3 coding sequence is TGTGCCAGCAGTTACTCGGGGGGTAGGGTCTACGAGCAGTACTTC.

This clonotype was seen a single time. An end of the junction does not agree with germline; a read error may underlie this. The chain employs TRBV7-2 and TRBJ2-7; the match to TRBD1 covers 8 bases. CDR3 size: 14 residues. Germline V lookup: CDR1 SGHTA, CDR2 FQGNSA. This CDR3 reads CARSPGTGSYEQYF. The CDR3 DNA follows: TGTGCCCGCAGCCCTGGGACAGGTTCCTACGAGCAGTACTTC. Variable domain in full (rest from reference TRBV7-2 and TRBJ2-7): GAGVSQSPSNKVTEKGKDVELRCDPISGHTALYWYRQSLGQGLEFLIYFQGNSAPDKSGLPSDRFSAERTGGSVSTLTIQRTQQEDSAVYLCARSPGTGSYEQYFGPGTRLTVT.

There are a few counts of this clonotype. The CDR3 sequence: CAISALAGGYNEQFF. The CDR3 DNA reads as TGTGCCATCAGTGCCCTAGCGGGAGGTTATAATGAGCAGTTCTTC. The V gene is TRBV10-3, the J gene TRBJ2-1, with 11 positions matching TRBD2. CDR1 and CDR2 (germline): ENHRY, SYGVKD. J gave up 7 bases and V 4 bases, and 6 bases lay outside the gene matches. The CDR3 is made up of 15 amino acids.

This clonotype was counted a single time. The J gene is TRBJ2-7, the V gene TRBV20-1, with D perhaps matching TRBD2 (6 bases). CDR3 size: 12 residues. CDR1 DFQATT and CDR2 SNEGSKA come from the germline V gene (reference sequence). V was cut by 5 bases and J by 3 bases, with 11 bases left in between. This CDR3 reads CSAPTSVYEQYF. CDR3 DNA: TGCAGTGCTCCGACTAGTGTCTACGAGCAGTACTTC.

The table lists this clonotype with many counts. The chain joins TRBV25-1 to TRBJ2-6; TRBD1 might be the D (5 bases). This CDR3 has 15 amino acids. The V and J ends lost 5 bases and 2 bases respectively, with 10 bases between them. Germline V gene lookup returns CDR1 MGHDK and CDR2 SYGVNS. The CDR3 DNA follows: TGTGCCAGCAGTCTTCAGGGTGCTGGGGCCAACGTCCTGACTTTC. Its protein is CASSLQGAGANVLTF.

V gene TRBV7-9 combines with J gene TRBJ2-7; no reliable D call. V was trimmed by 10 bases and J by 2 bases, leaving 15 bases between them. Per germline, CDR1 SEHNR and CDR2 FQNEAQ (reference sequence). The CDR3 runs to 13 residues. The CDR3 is CATSPPAAYEQYF. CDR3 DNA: TGTGCCACCTCACCTCCAGCAGCCTACGAGCAGTACTTC.

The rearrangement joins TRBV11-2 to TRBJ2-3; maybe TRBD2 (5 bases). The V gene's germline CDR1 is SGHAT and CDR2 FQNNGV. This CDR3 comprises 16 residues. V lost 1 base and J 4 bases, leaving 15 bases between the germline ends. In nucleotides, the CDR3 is TGTGCCAGCAGCTTAGCCCCCGGACTTGGTGCAGATACGCAGTATTTT. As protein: CASSLAPGLGADTQYF.

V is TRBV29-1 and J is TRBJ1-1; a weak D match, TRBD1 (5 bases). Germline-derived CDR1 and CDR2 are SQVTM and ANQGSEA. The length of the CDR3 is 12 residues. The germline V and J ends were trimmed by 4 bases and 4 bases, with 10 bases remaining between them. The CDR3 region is CSVVPGATEAFF. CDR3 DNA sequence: TGCAGCGTTGTACCCGGGGCCACTGAAGCTTTCTTT.

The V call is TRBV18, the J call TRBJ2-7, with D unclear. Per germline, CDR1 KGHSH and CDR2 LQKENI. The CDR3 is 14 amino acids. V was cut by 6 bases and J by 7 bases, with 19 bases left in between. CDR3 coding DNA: TGTGCCAGCTCCCCAGACCTGACCTACAATGAGCAGTACTTC. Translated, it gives CASSPDLTYNEQYF.